These T cell receptor beta chains were read from a single sample in a study of blood T cell repertoires in COVID-19. TCRdb's table, derived via immunoSEQ multiplex PCR, lists solely in-frame clones and lacks some. The repertoire has some 240,000 clones, nearly 90% of them found once; the top ten carry roughly 2%. Input material: peripheral blood. These receptors all stem from a woman in her sixties or seventies with COVID-19, enrolled during active disease. Each CDR3 is given with its conserved first and last residue. D genes are given only for firm matches. Expanded clones are given a class, and other clones once, few, many or no size at all.

V,size,D,J,CDR3,DNA
TRBV6-4,NA,NA,TRBJ2-2,CASSDGLNTGELFF,TGTGCCAGCAGTGACGGACTGAACACCGGGGAGCTGTTTTTT
TRBV7-2,once,NA,TRBJ2-1,CASSYGGIQLREQFF,TGTGCCAGCAGCTACGGAGGTATCCAGCTCCGTGAGCAGTTCTTC
TRBV27,NA,NA,TRBJ1-5,CASSEQGQPQHF,TGTGCCAGCAGTGAACAGGGACAGCCCCAGCATTTT
TRBV6-5,NA,TRBD1,TRBJ1-2,CASSYAGGYGYTF,TGTGCCAGCAGTTACGCAGGGGGCTATGGCTACACCTTC
TRBV4-2,NA,NA,TRBJ1-1,CASSQVGRNEAFF,TGTGCCAGCAGCCAAGTGGGCAGAAATGAAGCTTTCTTT
TRBV20-1,NA,TRBD1,TRBJ1-2,CSASPLGTGADDWYTF,TGCAGTGCTAGTCCCCTCGGGACAGGGGCAGACGATTGGTACACCTTC
TRBV15,once,NA,TRBJ1-1,CATSRDPRRRNTEAFF,TGTGCCACCAGCAGAGATCCGAGGCGTAGGAACACTGAAGCTTTCTTT
TRBV5-1,NA,NA,TRBJ2-2,CASSSIRSNTGELFF,TGCGCCAGCAGCTCCATCCGGTCGAACACCGGGGAGCTGTTTTTT
TRBV7-8,NA,NA,TRBJ1-2,CASSLGQNYGYTF,TGTGCCAGCAGCTTAGGGCAGAACTATGGCTACACCTTC
TRBV25-1,few,TRBD1,TRBJ1-2,CASSPTGVVYGYTF,TGTGCCAGCTCCCCGACAGGGGTAGTCTATGGCTACACCTTC
TRBV6-5,NA,TRBD1,TRBJ2-7,CASRTSGQFYEQYF,TGTGCCAGCAGAACCTCGGGACAGTTCTACGAGCAGTACTTC
TRBV5-1,NA,TRBD1,TRBJ2-7,CASSKGQGTTLSYEQYF,TGCGCCAGCAGCAAGGGACAGGGCACGACCCTTTCCTACGAGCAGTACTTC
TRBV6-5,NA,TRBD1,TRBJ1-1,CASSSQGMNTEAFF,TGTGCCAGCAGTTCACAGGGGATGAACACTGAAGCTTTCTTT
TRBV11-2,few,NA,TRBJ2-7,CASSSPGQGTYEQYF,TGTGCCAGCAGCTCACCGGGACAAGGGACATACGAGCAGTACTTC
TRBV7-2,NA,NA,TRBJ1-1,CASSQTWGGTEAFF,TGTGCCAGCAGCCAGACATGGGGCGGCACTGAAGCTTTCTTT
TRBV27,NA,NA,TRBJ1-5,CASSPSGSRHQPQHF,TGTGCCAGCAGCCCCAGTGGGAGCAGGCATCAGCCCCAGCATTTT
TRBV19,NA,NA,TRBJ2-2,CASSTQVNTGELFF,TGTGCCAGTAGTACACAGGTGAACACCGGGGAGCTGTTTTTT
TRBV2,NA,NA,TRBJ2-5,CASSAYRRRVQETQYF,TGTGCCAGCAGTGCCTACAGGCGGCGAGTACAAGAGACCCAGTACTTC
TRBV6-5,once,TRBD1,TRBJ2-3,CASSLTGGRTDTQYF,TGTGCCAGCAGTTTAACAGGGGGGCGCACAGATACGCAGTATTTT
TRBV7-2,NA,TRBD2,TRBJ2-1,CASRAGASYNEQFF,TGTGCCAGCAGAGCGGGGGCCTCCTACAATGAGCAGTTCTTC
TRBV6-5,NA,NA,TRBJ1-2,CATGGAGYDYGYTF,TGTGCCACCGGGGGGGCCGGTTACGACTATGGCTACACCTTC
TRBV14,NA,NA,TRBJ2-2,CASSHVHLTAGTGELFF,TGTGCCAGCAGCCATGTCCACTTAACCGCGGGCACCGGGGAGCTGTTTTTT
TRBV6-5,NA,NA,TRBJ2-7,CASSSRTAVPSYEQYF,TGTGCCAGCAGTTCACGGACAGCAGTACCCTCCTACGAGCAGTACTTC
TRBV7-3,NA,NA,TRBJ2-2,CASSLGLGNTGELFF,TGTGCCAGCAGCTTGGGGCTAGGGAACACCGGGGAGCTGTTTTTT
TRBV6-2/TRBV6-3,NA,NA,TRBJ2-1,CASSRQKYSEQFF,TGTGCCAGCAGCCGACAGAAATACAGTGAGCAGTTCTTC
TRBV14,NA,NA,TRBJ1-2,CASSQDVGRWDYGYTF,TGTGCCAGCAGCCAAGATGTCGGGAGGTGGGACTATGGCTACACCTTC
TRBV11-3,NA,NA,TRBJ1-2,CASSSQGAGGYTF,TGTGCCAGCAGCTCGCAGGGAGCGGGGGGCTACACCTTC
TRBV15,NA,NA,TRBJ2-3,CATSPPRGQDTQYF,TGTGCCACCAGCCCCCCCCGGGGTCAAGATACGCAGTATTTT
TRBV9,NA,NA,TRBJ1-1,CASSNGGNTEAFF,TGTGCCAGCAGCAATGGAGGGAACACTGAAGCTTTCTTT
TRBV18,NA,TRBD1,TRBJ1-2,CASSPLQRQGYGYTF,TGTGCCAGCTCACCACTCCAAAGACAGGGCTATGGCTACACCTTC
TRBV4-2,NA,TRBD1,TRBJ1-2,CASSHDRVANYGYTF,TGTGCCAGCAGCCACGACAGGGTAGCTAACTATGGCTACACCTTC
TRBV7-3,once,NA,TRBJ2-5,CASSAPKGPQYF,TGTGCCAGCAGCGCCCCAAAGGGGCCCCAGTACTTC
TRBV3-1/TRBV3-2,NA,NA,TRBJ1-3,CASSQGLKLTGNTIYF,TGTGCCAGCAGCCAAGGACTCAAACTCACTGGAAACACCATATATTTT
TRBV4-3,NA,NA,TRBJ2-7,CASSRDREAYEQYF,TGCGCCAGCAGCCGAGACAGGGAGGCCTACGAGCAGTACTTC
TRBV5-4,once,NA,TRBJ2-7,CASSSASRTFNYEQYF,TGTGCCAGCAGCTCCGCTTCTCGGACTTTCAACTACGAGCAGTACTTC
TRBV11-2,NA,NA,TRBJ1-3,CASSFLPNYIGNTIYF,TGTGCCAGCAGCTTCCTCCCAAACTACATTGGAAACACCATATATTTT
TRBV25-1,NA,NA,TRBJ1-6,CASVDRKGNSPLHF,TGTGCCAGCGTCGACAGGAAAGGGAATTCACCCCTCCACTTT
TRBV15,NA,NA,TRBJ2-1,CATSRAPATTQNEQFF,TGTGCCACCAGCAGAGCTCCGGCCACTACTCAGAATGAGCAGTTCTTC
TRBV13,once,NA,TRBJ1-5,CASSLGDNRQPQHF,TGTGCCAGCAGCTTAGGAGACAATAGGCAGCCCCAGCATTTT
TRBV18,NA,NA,TRBJ1-1,CATLAGAANTEAFF,TGTGCCACGTTGGCAGGGGCGGCAAACACTGAAGCTTTCTTT
TRBV9,NA,NA,TRBJ1-6,CASSVGSSYNSPLHF,TGTGCCAGCAGCGTGGGGAGCTCCTATAATTCACCCCTCCACTTT